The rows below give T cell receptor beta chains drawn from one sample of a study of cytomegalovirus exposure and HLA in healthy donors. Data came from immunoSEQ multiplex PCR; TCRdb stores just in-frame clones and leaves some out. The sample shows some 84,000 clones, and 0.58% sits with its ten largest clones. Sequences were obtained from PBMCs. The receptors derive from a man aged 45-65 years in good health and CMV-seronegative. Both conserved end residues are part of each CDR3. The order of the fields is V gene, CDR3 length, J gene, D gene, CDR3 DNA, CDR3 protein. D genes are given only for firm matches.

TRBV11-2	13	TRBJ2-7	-	TGTGCCAGCAGCCAAACTCGCCCCCACGAGCAGTACTTC	CASSQTRPHEQYF
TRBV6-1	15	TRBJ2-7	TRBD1	TGTGCCAGCAGCGCGAGGGACAGGGTGTCCTACGAGCAGTACTTC	CASSARDRVSYEQYF
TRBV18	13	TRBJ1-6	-	TGTGCCAGCTCACCAAGAAGGGAGGGACCGTACCACTTT	CASSPRREGPYHF
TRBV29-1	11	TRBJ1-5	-	TGCAGCGTTGAAGATTGGGGGGCCCAGCATTTT	CSVEDWGAQHF
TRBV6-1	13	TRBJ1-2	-	TGTGCCAGTAGAGGACAGACCAACTATGGCTACACCTTC	CASRGQTNYGYTF
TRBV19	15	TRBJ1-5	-	TGTGCCAGTAGCGCCGTTTTGAGTAGCAATCAGCCCCAGCATTTT	CASSAVLSSNQPQHF
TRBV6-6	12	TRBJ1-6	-	TGTGCCAGCAGCACAGGAGATTCACCCCTCCACTTT	CASSTGDSPLHF
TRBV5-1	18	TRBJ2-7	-	TGCGCCAGCAGCTTGTTCTACGCGGCGCAGGGTGTTGCCTACGAGCAGTACTTC	CASSLFYAAQGVAYEQYF
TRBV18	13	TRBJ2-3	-	TGTGCCAGCTCCCTATTGGGCACAGATACGCAGTATTTT	CASSLLGTDTQYF
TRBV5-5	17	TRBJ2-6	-	TGTGCCAGCAGCCCGAGGGGACTGATCTCTGGGGCCAACGTCCTGACTTTC	CASSPRGLISGANVLTF
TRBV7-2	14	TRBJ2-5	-	TGTGCCAGCAGCTTAGCGCAGGGTAGCGAGACCCAGTACTTC	CASSLAQGSETQYF
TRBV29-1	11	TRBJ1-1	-	TGCAGCGTTGAAGAGCCCCAGGGAGCTTTCTTT	CSVEEPQGAFF
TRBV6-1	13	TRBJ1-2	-	TGTGCCAGCAGTGAAGACAGGGCCTATGGCTACACCTTC	CASSEDRAYGYTF
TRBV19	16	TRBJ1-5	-	TGTGCCAGTAGTGGCCCACGGACAGTTAGCAATCAGCCCCAGCATTTT	CASSGPRTVSNQPQHF
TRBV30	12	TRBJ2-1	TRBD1	TGTGCCTGGAGTGGACAGGGTAATGAGCAGTTCTTC	CAWSGQGNEQFF
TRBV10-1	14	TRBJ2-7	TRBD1	TGCGCCAGCAGTGAAGGGACAGGGCTGTACGAGCAGTACTTC	CASSEGTGLYEQYF
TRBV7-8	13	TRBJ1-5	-	TGTGCCAGCGGACCACAGGGCAATCAGCCCCAGCATTTT	CASGPQGNQPQHF
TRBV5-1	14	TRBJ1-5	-	TGCGCCAGCAGCTTGGGGCAGAGCAATCAGCCCCAGCATTTT	CASSLGQSNQPQHF